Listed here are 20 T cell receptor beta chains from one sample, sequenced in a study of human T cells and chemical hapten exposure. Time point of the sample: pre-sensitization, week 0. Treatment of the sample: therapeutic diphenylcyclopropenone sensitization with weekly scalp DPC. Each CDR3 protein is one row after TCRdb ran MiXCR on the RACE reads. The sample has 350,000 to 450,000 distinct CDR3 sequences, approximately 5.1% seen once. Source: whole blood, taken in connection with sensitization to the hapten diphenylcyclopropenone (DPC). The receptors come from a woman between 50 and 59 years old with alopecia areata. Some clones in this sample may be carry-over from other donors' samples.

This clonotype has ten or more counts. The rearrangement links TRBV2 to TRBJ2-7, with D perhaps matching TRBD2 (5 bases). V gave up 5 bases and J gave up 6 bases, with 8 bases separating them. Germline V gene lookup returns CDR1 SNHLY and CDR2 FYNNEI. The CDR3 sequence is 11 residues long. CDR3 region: CASSWRSEQYF. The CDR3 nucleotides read TGTGCCAGCAGTTGGAGGTCCGAGCAGTACTTC.

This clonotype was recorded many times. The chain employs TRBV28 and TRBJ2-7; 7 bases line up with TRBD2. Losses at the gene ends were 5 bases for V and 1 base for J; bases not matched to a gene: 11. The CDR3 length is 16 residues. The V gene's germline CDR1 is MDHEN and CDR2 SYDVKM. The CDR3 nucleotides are TGTGCCAGCAGTACCAAGATCGGGGGGAATTCCTACGAGCAGTACTTC. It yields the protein CASSTKIGGNSYEQYF.

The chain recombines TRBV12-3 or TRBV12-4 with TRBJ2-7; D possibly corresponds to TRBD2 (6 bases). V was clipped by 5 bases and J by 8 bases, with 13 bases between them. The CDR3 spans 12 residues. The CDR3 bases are TGTGCCAGCAGTCGGGGGATGTCCCAGCAGTACTTC. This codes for CASSRGMSQQYF.

In DNA, the CDR3 is TGTGCCAGCAGCTTAAGGTCCGGGACAGGGGACGATTTAGAAGATACGCAGTATTTT. This encodes CASSLRSGTGDDLEDTQYF. The chain carries TRBV11-3 and TRBJ2-3; 10 bases align to TRBD1. The germline V gene has CDR1 SGHNT and CDR2 YENEEA. Germline trimming cut 2 bases from V and 5 bases from J; bases unmatched to any gene: 16. The CDR3 has 19 amino acids.

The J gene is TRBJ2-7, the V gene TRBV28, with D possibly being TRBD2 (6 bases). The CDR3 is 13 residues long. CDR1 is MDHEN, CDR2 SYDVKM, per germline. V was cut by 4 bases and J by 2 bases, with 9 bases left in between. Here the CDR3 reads CASSWGLTYEQYF. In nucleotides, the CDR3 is TGTGCCAGCAGTTGGGGACTCACCTACGAGCAGTACTTC.

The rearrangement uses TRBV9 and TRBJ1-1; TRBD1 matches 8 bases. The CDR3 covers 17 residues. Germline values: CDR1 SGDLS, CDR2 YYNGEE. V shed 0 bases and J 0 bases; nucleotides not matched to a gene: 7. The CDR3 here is CASSVASQGQVNTEAFF. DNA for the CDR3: TGTGCCAGCAGCGTAGCCTCCCAGGGACAGGTGAACACTGAAGCTTTCTTT.

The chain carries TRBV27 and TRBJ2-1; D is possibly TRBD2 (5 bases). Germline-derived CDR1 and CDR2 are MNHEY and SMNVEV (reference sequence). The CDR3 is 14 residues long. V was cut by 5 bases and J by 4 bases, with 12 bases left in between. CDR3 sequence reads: CASSPPGRYNEQFF. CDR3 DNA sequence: TGTGCCAGCAGTCCCCCGGGAAGATACAATGAGCAGTTCTTC.

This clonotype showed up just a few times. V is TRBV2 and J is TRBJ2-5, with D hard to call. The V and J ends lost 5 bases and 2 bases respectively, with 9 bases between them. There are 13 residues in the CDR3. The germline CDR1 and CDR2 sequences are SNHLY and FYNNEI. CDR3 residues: CASSPMRQETQYF. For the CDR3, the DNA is TGTGCCAGCAGTCCAATGAGGCAAGAGACCCAGTACTTC.

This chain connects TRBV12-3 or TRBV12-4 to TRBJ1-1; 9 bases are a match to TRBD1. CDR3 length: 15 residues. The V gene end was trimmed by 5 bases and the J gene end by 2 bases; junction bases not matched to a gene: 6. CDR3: CASSPLTGGNTEAFF. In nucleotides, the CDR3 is TGTGCCAGCAGTCCCCTGACAGGGGGAAACACTGAAGCTTTCTTT.

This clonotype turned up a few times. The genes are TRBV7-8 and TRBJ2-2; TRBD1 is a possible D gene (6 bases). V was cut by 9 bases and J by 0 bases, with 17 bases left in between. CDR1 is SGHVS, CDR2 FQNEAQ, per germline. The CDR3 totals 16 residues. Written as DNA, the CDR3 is TGTGCCAGTCGGGGCAGGGGCTTCGCGAACACCGGGGAGCTGTTTTTT. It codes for CASRGRGFANTGELFF.

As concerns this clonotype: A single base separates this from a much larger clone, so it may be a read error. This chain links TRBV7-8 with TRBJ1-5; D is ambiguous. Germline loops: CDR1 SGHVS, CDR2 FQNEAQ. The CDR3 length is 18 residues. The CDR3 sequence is CASSVLPPLAESKQPQHF. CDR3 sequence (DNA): TGTGCCAGCAGCGTTTTACCACCATTGGCGGAGAGCAAACAGCCCCAGCATTTT.

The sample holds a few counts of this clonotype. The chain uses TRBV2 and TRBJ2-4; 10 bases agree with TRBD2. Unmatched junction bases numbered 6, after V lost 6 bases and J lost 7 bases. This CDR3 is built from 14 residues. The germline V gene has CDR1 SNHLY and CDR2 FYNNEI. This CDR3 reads CASSVLAGYNIQYF. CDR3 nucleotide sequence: TGTGCCAGCAGCGTACTAGCGGGATACAACATTCAGTACTTC.

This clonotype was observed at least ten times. The CDR3 loop reads CASSWGTRNQPQHF. The CDR3 DNA is TGTGCCAGCAGCTGGGGGACTCGGAATCAGCCCCAGCATTTT. The rearrangement links TRBV7-8 to TRBJ1-5; perhaps TRBD1 as D (5 bases). Trimming shortened V by 4 bases and J by 4 bases, and 11 bases separated the two germline ends. The germline gives CDR1 SGHVS, CDR2 FQNEAQ. The CDR3 is 14 amino acids.

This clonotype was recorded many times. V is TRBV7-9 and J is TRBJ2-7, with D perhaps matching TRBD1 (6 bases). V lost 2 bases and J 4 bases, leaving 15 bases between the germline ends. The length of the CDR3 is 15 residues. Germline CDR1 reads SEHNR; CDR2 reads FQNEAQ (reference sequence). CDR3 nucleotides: TGTGCCAGCAGCTTATTCGCGGCAGGGGAATACGAGCAGTACTTC. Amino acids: CASSLFAAGEYEQYF.

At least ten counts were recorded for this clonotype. CDR3 region: CASSEFFRGRTGELFF. The CDR3 nucleotides are TGCGCCAGCAGTGAGTTCTTTAGGGGTCGGACCGGGGAGCTGTTTTTT. The chain couples TRBV10-2 to TRBJ2-2; a weak D match, TRBD1 (5 bases). The CDR3 covers 16 residues. The V end was cut by 1 base, the J end by 5 bases, with 14 bases between. Germline V lookup: CDR1 WSHSY, CDR2 SAAADI.

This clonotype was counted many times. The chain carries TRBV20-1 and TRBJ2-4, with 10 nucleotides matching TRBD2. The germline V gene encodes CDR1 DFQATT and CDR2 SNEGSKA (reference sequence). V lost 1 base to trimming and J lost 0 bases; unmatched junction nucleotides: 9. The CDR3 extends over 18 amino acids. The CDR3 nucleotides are TGCAGTGCTAGAGCCCTAGCGGGGGATCTTTCAGCCAAAAACATTCAGTACTTC. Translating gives CSARALAGDLSAKNIQYF.

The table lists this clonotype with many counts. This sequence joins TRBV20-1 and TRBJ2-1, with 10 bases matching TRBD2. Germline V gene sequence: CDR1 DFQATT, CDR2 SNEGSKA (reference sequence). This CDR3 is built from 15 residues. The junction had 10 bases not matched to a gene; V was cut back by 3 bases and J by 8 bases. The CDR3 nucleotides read TGCAGTGCTAGGGGAGGGTCTAGCGGGAGTGATGAGCAGTTCTTC. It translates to CSARGGSSGSDEQFF.

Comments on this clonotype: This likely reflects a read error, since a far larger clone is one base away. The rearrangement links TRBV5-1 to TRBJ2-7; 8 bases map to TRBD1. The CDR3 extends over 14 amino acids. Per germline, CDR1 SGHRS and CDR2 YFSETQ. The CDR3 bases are TGCGCCAGCAGCTTGGGACAGGGGCCCTACGAGCGGTACTTC. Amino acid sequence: CASSLGQGPYERYF.

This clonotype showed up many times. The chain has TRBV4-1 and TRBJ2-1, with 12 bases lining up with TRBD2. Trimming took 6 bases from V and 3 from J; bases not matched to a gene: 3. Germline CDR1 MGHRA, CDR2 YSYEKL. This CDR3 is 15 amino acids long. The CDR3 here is CASSLAGGIYNEQFF. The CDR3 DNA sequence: TGCGCCAGCAGTCTAGCGGGGGGGATCTACAATGAGCAGTTCTTC.

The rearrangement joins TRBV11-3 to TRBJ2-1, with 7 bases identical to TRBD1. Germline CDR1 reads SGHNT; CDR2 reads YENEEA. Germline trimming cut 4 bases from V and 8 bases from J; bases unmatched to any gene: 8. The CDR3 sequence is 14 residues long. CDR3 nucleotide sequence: TGTGCCAGCAGCTCACAGGGGATTAGCGATGAGCAGTTCTTC. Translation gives CASSSQGISDEQFF.